This TCR beta chain was found in a study of T cells after yellow fever vaccination. The germline V gene has CDR1 LNHDA and CDR2 SQIVND (reference sequence). The germline V and J ends were trimmed by 8 bases and 2 bases, with 19 bases remaining between them. The CDR3 contains 15 residues. From the 5' RACE reads, TCRdb called clonotypes with MiXCR, one entry per CDR3 protein. This sample has approximately 300,000 distinct CDR3 sequences; around 10% occur once, and the top ten carry about 3.3%. The chain joins TRBV19 to TRBJ2-7; D may be TRBD1 (5 bases). The source was CD4+ T cells sorted from PBMCs, collected 45 days after the yellow fever booster vaccination. The receptor comes from a man between 18 and 35 years old who received the YFV17D yellow fever vaccine. The CDR3: CASSERQSITYEQYF. The DNA of the CDR3 is TGTGCCAGTTCAGAGCGACAGAGTATTACCTACGAGCAGTACTTC.